This T cell receptor (beta chain) was identified in a study of blood T cell repertoires in COVID-19. Study overall: COVID-19 samples from acute and convalescent phases originated in the United States, Italy and Spain. T cells, B-cell-depleted T cells, or PBMCs supplied cDNA or gDNA.

This clone was seen a few times. Unmatched junction bases numbered 2, after V lost 1 base and J lost 3 bases. The CDR3 totals 15 residues. The V gene's germline CDR1 is SGHAT and CDR2 FQNNGV. Original processing methods: Amplifying reference gene primers gave estimates of nucleated cell counts. Clones were sequenced by immunoSEQ multiplex PCR, and TCRdb holds only the in-frame ones, with some missing. That table gives V, J and clone size, and the DNA gave D and trimming. The sample has about 180,000 clones; approximately 90% are singletons. The sequence derives from a woman aged 25 to 45 with active or convalescent COVID-19. The sample consisted of peripheral blood. V and J are TRBV11-2 and TRBJ1-4; 7 positions agree with TRBD1. The CDR3 bases are TGTGCCAGCAGCTTAGTTGGGACAGCTAATGAAAAACTGTTTTTT. It translates to CASSLVGTANEKLFF.